Listed below are T cell receptor beta chains from one sample, sequenced in a study of beta chain features in type 1 diabetes. The data were produced by immunoSEQ multiplex PCR, yet TCRdb's version contains in-frame clones alone and is incomplete. The top ten hold 1% to 1.5% of the sample, which has 200,000 to 250,000 clones, approximately 11% seen once. Specimen: central memory CD4+ T cells from blood. These receptor sequences come from a man younger than 35 in good health. The CDR3 runs from the conserved cysteine through the conserved F or W. Fields, in order: CDR3 protein, V gene, clone size, J gene. A row's size may be missing; if present it is once, few, many or a size class.

CASSPRESAEAFF TRBV27 few TRBJ1-1
CASSLGADNQPQHF TRBV7-9 . TRBJ1-5
CASSSSGSQNNEQFF TRBV7-2 . TRBJ2-1
CASSLASTSYEQYF TRBV5-1 many TRBJ2-7
CASSKPSRDRERRDTQYF TRBV21-1 few TRBJ2-3
CASSIRGVRSAEQYF TRBV19 few TRBJ2-7
CAIRGTGTDQPQHF TRBV10-3 few TRBJ1-5
CSVGGSDTQYF TRBV29-1 few TRBJ2-3
CASGTWNTGELFF TRBV5-1 few TRBJ2-2
CASSETGNQPQHF TRBV7-9 few TRBJ1-5
CASSPNAMTSGGTQYF TRBV18 . TRBJ2-3
CASSQTSGKETQYF TRBV4-2 few TRBJ2-5
CASSNLNYEQYF TRBV18 . TRBJ2-7
CASSEALTGTEQFF TRBV2 few TRBJ2-1
CASSVRQGEGEKLFF TRBV9 few TRBJ1-4
CASSLVGTYEQYF TRBV27 few .
CASSYSGGNTEAFF TRBV6-6 . TRBJ1-1
CASRLQDRQGTQYF TRBV2 few TRBJ2-5
CASSPRGTSTYEQYF TRBV19 . TRBJ2-7
CASSQDFAGNQPQHF TRBV4-2 few TRBJ1-5
CASSQEPAGTYNEQFF TRBV5-4 few TRBJ2-1
CASRKRHGESAFF TRBV27 . TRBJ1-1
CSSSTGPPYEQYF TRBV29-1 few TRBJ2-7
CATSRGASNTEAFF TRBV15 . TRBJ1-1
CASSLGQGDYEQYF TRBV7-9 . TRBJ2-7
CASSPGQSVYSNQPQHF TRBV9 . TRBJ1-5
CASSAHISNTEAFF TRBV9 few TRBJ1-1
CASSLIGQAYEQYF TRBV7-2 few TRBJ2-7
CASSQDIGREFYNEQFF TRBV4-2 . TRBJ2-1
CASSFRETNEKLFF TRBV5-6 few TRBJ1-4
CASRKPTGTSYEQYF TRBV6-5 . TRBJ2-7
CASSEALRQSNEQFF TRBV2 few TRBJ2-1
CASSLADTQYF TRBV7-2 many TRBJ2-3
CASSFQIGTGELFF TRBV7-7 few TRBJ2-2
CASSLGLAGGPGELFF TRBV7-2 . TRBJ2-2
CASSSTGAGETQYF TRBV7-6 . TRBJ2-5
CASSFRHRDTQYF TRBV7-8 few TRBJ2-3